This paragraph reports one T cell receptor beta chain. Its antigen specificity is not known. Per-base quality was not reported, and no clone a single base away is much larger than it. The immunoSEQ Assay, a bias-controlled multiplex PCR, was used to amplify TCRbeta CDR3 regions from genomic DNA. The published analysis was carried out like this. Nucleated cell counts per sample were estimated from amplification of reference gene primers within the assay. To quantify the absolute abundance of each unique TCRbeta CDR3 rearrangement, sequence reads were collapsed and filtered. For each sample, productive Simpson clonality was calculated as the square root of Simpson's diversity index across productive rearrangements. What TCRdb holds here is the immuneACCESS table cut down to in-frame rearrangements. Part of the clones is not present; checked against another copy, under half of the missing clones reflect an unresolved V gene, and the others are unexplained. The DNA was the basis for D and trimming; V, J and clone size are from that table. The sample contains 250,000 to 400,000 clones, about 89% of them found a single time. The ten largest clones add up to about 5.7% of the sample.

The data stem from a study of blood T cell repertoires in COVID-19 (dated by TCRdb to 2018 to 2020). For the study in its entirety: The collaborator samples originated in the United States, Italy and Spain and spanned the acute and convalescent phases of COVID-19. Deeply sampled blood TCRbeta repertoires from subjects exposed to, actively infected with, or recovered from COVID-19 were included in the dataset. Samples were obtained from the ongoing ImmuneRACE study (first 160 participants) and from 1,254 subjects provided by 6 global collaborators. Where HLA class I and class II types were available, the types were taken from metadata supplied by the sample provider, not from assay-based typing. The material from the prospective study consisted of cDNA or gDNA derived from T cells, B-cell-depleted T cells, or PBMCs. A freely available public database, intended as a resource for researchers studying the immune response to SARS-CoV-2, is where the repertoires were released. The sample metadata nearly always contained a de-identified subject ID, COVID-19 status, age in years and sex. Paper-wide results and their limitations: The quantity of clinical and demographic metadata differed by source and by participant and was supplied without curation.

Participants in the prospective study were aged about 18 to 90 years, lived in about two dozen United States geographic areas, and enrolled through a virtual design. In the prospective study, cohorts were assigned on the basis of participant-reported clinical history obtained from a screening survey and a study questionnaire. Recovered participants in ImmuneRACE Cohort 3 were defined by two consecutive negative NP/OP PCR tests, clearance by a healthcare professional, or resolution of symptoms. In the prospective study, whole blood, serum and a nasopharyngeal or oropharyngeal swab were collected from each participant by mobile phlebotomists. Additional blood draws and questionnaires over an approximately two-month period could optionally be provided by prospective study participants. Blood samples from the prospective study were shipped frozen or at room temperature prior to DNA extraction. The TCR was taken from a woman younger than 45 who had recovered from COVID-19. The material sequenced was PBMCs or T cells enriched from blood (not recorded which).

CDR3 reads: CATRPDNNYGYTF. The base sequence is TGTGCCACCCGCCCGGACAACAACTATGGCTACACCTTC. The chain employs TRBV28 and TRBJ1-2; the D gene is perhaps TRBD1, from 5 matching bases. Relative to germline, V is 10 bases shorter and J is 2 bases shorter, with 14 bases between their ends. The CDR3 sequence holds 13 residues, the cysteine and phenylalanine included. The entry retains the CDR3 DNA only, 39 bases that are in frame from base 1. The germline V gene sets CDR1 to MDHEN and CDR2 to SYDVKM.